The T cell receptor beta chain under discussion was sequenced for a study of blood T cell repertoires in COVID-19. On the study more broadly: Some COVID-19 samples were acute and others convalescent; all came from the United States, Italy and Spain.

This CDR3 comprises 16 residues. V lost 0 bases and J 0 bases, leaving 11 bases between the germline ends. Germline V gene lookup returns CDR1 SGHRS and CDR2 YFSETQ. The table came from immunoSEQ multiplex PCR; TCRdb's copy has only in-frame clones and leaves some out. The sample records fewer than 250,000 clones, 70% to 90% being singletons. The clonotype was recovered from an elderly woman with acute or convalescent COVID-19. Sequences were obtained from peripheral blood. This rearrangement joins TRBV5-1 to TRBJ2-3; TRBD1 might be the D (5 bases). DNA for the CDR3: TGCGCCAGCAGCTTGGAAGGTGGGGCGAGCACAGATACGCAGTATTTT. Its translation: CASSLEGGASTDTQYF.